Below are 32 T cell receptor beta chains sequenced from a single sample in a study of blood T cell repertoires in COVID-19. Method: immunoSEQ multiplex PCR; TCRdb's copy keeps in-frame clones and lacks some. The sample records around 100,000 clones, roughly 90% being singletons. Material: peripheral blood. The receptor source for this set is a woman in her 70s who had recovered from COVID-19.

The V call is TRBV2, the J call TRBJ2-2; 7 nucleotides match TRBD2. This CDR3 has 13 residues. From germline, CDR1 is SNHLY and CDR2 FYNNEI. Germline trimming cut 4 bases from V and 6 bases from J; bases unmatched to any gene: 2. The CDR3 is CASSGLAAGELFF. The DNA of the CDR3 is TGTGCCAGCAGTGGTCTAGCGGCCGGGGAGCTGTTTTTT.

With regard to this clone: The sample has other DNA sequences that encode this CDR3 too. J is TRBJ2-7 and V is TRBV2, with D possibly TRBD2 on 6 matching bases. V lost 4 bases to trimming and J lost 1 base, with 8 bases between them. This CDR3 is 13 amino acids long. The germline CDR1 and CDR2 sequences are SNHLY and FYNNEI. The CDR3 reads CASSVAGSYEQYF. CDR3 nucleotide sequence: TGTGCCAGCAGTGTGGCGGGGTCCTACGAGCAGTACTTC.

This rearrangement joins TRBV5-1 to TRBJ1-4; D gene uncertain. The germline CDR1 and CDR2 sequences are SGHRS and YFSETQ. This CDR3 is 16 amino acids long. Trimming took off 4 bases at V and 0 bases at J, with 13 bases between the two ends. The CDR3 DNA sequence: TGCGCCAGCAGCCGCCTTACGGGTACAACTAATGAAAAACTGTTTTTT. The encoded protein is CASSRLTGTTNEKLFF.

V gene TRBV19 combines with J gene TRBJ2-7; 10 bases match TRBD2. The CDR3 is 16 amino acids. Per germline, CDR1 LNHDA and CDR2 SQIVND (reference sequence). V gave up 4 bases and J gave up 4 bases; unmatched junction bases: 10. The CDR3 DNA reads TGTGCCAGTAGTACTCAAGCGGGGGGGCCACCTTACGAGCAGTACTTC. It translates to CASSTQAGGPPYEQYF.

V and J are TRBV12-5 and TRBJ1-1; 9 bases line up with TRBD1. This CDR3 spans 13 amino acids. V gave up 4 bases and J gave up 3 bases; unmatched junction bases: 0. Germline V gene lookup returns CDR1 LGHNT and CDR2 FRNRAP. CDR3: CASGWTGDTEAFF. DNA for the CDR3: TGTGCTAGTGGTTGGACAGGGGACACTGAAGCTTTCTTT. Variable domain in full (rest from reference TRBV12-5 and TRBJ1-1): DARVTQTPRHKVTEMGQEVTMRCQPILGHNTVFWYRQTMMQGLELLAYFRNRAPLDDSGMPKDRFSAEMPDATLATLKIQPSEPRDSAVYFCASGWTGDTEAFFGQGTRLTVV.

The chain recombines TRBV5-4 with TRBJ1-1; weak D call: TRBD1 (5 bases). V was clipped by 5 bases and J by 3 bases, with 17 bases between them. Germline loops: CDR1 SGHNT, CDR2 YYREEE (reference sequence). The CDR3 length is 15 residues. As DNA, the CDR3 is TGTGCCAGCAGTCTACCCCAGGGAATGGACACTGAAGCTTTCTTT. Translating it yields CASSLPQGMDTEAFF.

This chain links TRBV7-9 with TRBJ2-1; tentative D call: TRBD1 (6 bases). Germline loops: CDR1 SEHNR, CDR2 FQNEAQ (reference sequence). The CDR3 runs 15 residues. V was trimmed by 0 bases and J by 1 base, leaving 7 bases between them. The CDR3 loop reads CASSLAGQSYNEQFF. The DNA for the CDR3 is TGTGCCAGCAGCTTAGCCGGACAGTCCTACAATGAGCAGTTCTTC.

This chain connects TRBV7-6 to TRBJ2-3, with 12 bases fitting TRBD2. Germline-derived CDR1 and CDR2 are SGHVS and FNYEAQ. The CDR3 length is 16 residues. Germline trimming cut 1 base from V and 4 bases from J; bases unmatched to any gene: 3. This CDR3 reads CASSLGLAGDADTQYF. CDR3 nucleotides: TGTGCCAGCAGCTTAGGACTAGCGGGAGACGCAGATACGCAGTATTTT.

The J gene is TRBJ1-1, the V gene TRBV15, with a possible D match to TRBD1 (5 bases). Trimming left V 8 bases short and J 7 bases short, with 20 bases between. The germline V gene has CDR1 LNHNV and CDR2 YYDKDF (reference sequence). This CDR3 is 14 amino acids long. CDR3 region: CATLQGQGSDEAFF. The CDR3 region has the DNA TGTGCCACCCTGCAGGGTCAGGGTTCCGATGAAGCTTTCTTT. The full variable domain, completed using reference TRBV15 and TRBJ1-1, is DAMVIQNPRYQVTQFGKPVTLSCSQTLNHNVMYWYQQKSSQAPKLLFHYYDKDFNNEADTPDNFQSRRPNTSFCFLDIRSPGLGDTAMYLCATLQGQGSDEAFFGQGTRLTVV.

This CDR3 is CASSWGLAGGPSDTQYF. CDR3 nucleotide sequence: TGTGCCAGCAGCTGGGGACTAGCGGGGGGGCCTTCAGATACGCAGTATTTT. J is TRBJ2-3 and V is TRBV7-3; 16 bases line up with TRBD2. CDR1 and CDR2 (germline): SGHTA, FQGTGA. Trimming cost V 4 bases and J 4 bases; bases outside gene matches: 5. This CDR3 spans 17 amino acids.

The chain combines TRBV10-3 with TRBJ2-3; TRBD2 aligns across 9 bases. Trimming at V came to 0 bases and at J to 3 bases, leaving 1 base not matched to a gene. The CDR3 extends over 15 amino acids. Germline values: CDR1 ENHRY, CDR2 SYGVKD. The CDR3 loop reads CAISESRGGTDTQYF. CDR3 DNA: TGTGCCATCAGTGAGTCGCGGGGGGGAACAGATACGCAGTATTTT.

The chain recombines TRBV30 with TRBJ1-2; D gene ambiguous. Trimming stripped 0 bases from V and 8 bases from J, with 10 bases between. Looked up from germline, CDR1 is GTSNPN and CDR2 is SVGIG (reference sequence). The CDR3 covers 12 residues. The CDR3 sequence is CAWSVGRGGYTF. Written as DNA, the CDR3 is TGTGCCTGGAGTGTGGGTAGAGGCGGCTACACCTTC.

This chain uses TRBV7-2 with TRBJ1-1; D gene uncertain. V was clipped by 1 base and J by 4 bases, with 13 bases between them. The CDR3 loop spans 15 amino acids. Germline CDR1 and CDR2: SGHTA and FQGNSA. Here the CDR3 DNA reads TGTGCCAGCAGCTTAGTAGGAGGGTGGGTCACTGAAGCTTTCTTT. This codes for CASSLVGGWVTEAFF.

This clone has a handful of counts. This chain's CDR3 is CATPGGTGELFF. CDR3 coding DNA: TGTGCCACCCCAGGAGGTACCGGGGAGCTGTTTTTT. The V gene is TRBV19, the J gene TRBJ2-2; D might be TRBD2 (5 bases). The V gene lost 10 bases and the J gene lost 5 bases, with 11 bases spanning the gap. Germline CDR1 LNHDA, CDR2 SQIVND (reference sequence). The CDR3 is made up of 12 amino acids.

This chain uses TRBV9 with TRBJ2-2; TRBD1 matches at 10 bases. Germline CDR1 and CDR2: SGDLS and YYNGEE. Unmatched junction bases numbered 18, after V lost 4 bases and J lost 6 bases. The CDR3 length is 19 residues. CDR3 protein: CASSSRQGAYFSDPGELFF. The CDR3 region has the DNA TGTGCCAGCAGCTCGCGACAGGGGGCGTATTTCTCGGACCCCGGGGAGCTGTTTTTT.

The chain combines TRBV19 with TRBJ1-3; no clear D. Looked up from germline, CDR1 is LNHDA and CDR2 is SQIVND (reference sequence). The CDR3 is made up of 15 amino acids. V lost 5 bases, J lost 0 bases, and 11 bases lay in between. Written as DNA, the CDR3 is TGTGCCAGTAGTTACAGACGCCCCTCTGGAAACACCATATATTTT. Translated, it gives CASSYRRPSGNTIYF.

This chain joins TRBV3-1 (or the pseudogene TRBV3-2) and TRBJ2-3, with D unresolved. CDR3 length: 14 amino acids. The V gene lost 0 bases and the J gene lost 7 bases, with 11 bases spanning the gap. Germline CDR1 and CDR2: LGHDT and YNNKEL (reference sequence). The CDR3 sequence is CASSQDDLVNTQYF. CDR3 nucleotides: TGTGCCAGCAGCCAAGATGACTTGGTTAATACGCAGTATTTT.

The V call is TRBV4-3, the J call TRBJ1-2, with a possible D match to TRBD1 (5 bases). Germline V CDR1 and CDR2: LGHNA, YSLEER. Trimming cost V 0 bases and J 7 bases, with 9 bases left between them. The CDR3 has 13 amino acids. The CDR3 reads CASSQDREGGYTF. CDR3 DNA sequence: TGCGCCAGCAGCCAAGACAGGGAGGGTGGCTACACCTTC.

This chain connects TRBV5-6 to TRBJ1-4, with D possibly TRBD1 on 5 matching bases. V dropped 0 bases and J dropped 10 bases, with 13 bases sitting between them. The CDR3 has 14 amino acids. Per germline, CDR1 SGHDT and CDR2 YYEEEE. In nucleotides, the CDR3 is TGTGCCAGCAGCTTGGTTCAAGGGGTTGGAAAACTGTTTTTT. Amino acids: CASSLVQGVGKLFF.

The CDR3 sequence: CASSRTGFEGYTF. CDR3 sequence (DNA): TGTGCCAGCAGCCGGACAGGTTTCGAAGGCTACACCTTC. The V call is TRBV7-2, the J call TRBJ1-2; TRBD1 aligns across 7 bases. V dropped 5 bases and J dropped 8; count of bases not matched to a gene: 8. CDR3 length equals 13 residues. Germline V gene data show CDR1 as SGHTA and CDR2 as FQGNSA.

The chain couples TRBV6-5 to TRBJ1-1; 7 nucleotides line up with TRBD1. The V segment lost 6 bases and the J segment 3 bases; nucleotides outside the gene matches: 4. CDR3 size: 13 residues. The germline V gene encodes CDR1 MNHEY and CDR2 SVGAGI. CDR3 region: CASSHRGDTEAFF. CDR3 nucleotide sequence: TGTGCCAGCAGCCACAGGGGCGACACTGAAGCTTTCTTT.

This chain connects TRBV18 to TRBJ2-7; a weak D match, TRBD2 (5 bases). The length of the CDR3 is 14 residues. The V gene lost 3 bases and the J gene lost 0 bases, with 9 bases spanning the gap. Germline CDR1 and CDR2: KGHSH and LQKENI. The CDR3 here is CASSPSGSSYEQYF. DNA for the CDR3: TGTGCCAGCTCACCGAGTGGGAGCTCCTACGAGCAGTACTTC.

This chain connects TRBV2 to TRBJ2-3; 10 bases match TRBD2. Germline assignment: CDR1 SNHLY and CDR2 FYNNEI. This CDR3 contains 17 residues. J lost 3 bases, V lost 10 bases, and 16 bases had no gene match. For the CDR3, the DNA is TGTGCCACCCCGGGGAGCGGGAGGGCCGATGGAACAGATACGCAGTATTTT. Residues: CATPGSGRADGTDTQYF.

The chain is built from TRBV24-1 and TRBJ1-2, with D perhaps TRBD1 (6 bases). This CDR3 comprises 15 residues. V was shortened by 4 bases and J by 0 bases, with 11 bases between the two germline ends. Germline lookup yields CDR1 KGHDR and CDR2 SFDVKD. DNA of the CDR3: TGTGCCACCAGTGACTCAGGGGCCGCTAACTATGGCTACACCTTC. Translation: CATSDSGAANYGYTF.

The V and J genes are TRBV7-9 and TRBJ1-6; weak D call: TRBD1 (6 bases). The CDR3 extends over 14 amino acids. Germline-derived CDR1 and CDR2 are SEHNR and FQNEAQ (reference sequence). The ends were cut back, 5 bases at V and 6 bases at J, with 11 bases in the middle. The DNA of the CDR3 is TGTGCCAGCAGCCGGACAGCTCCTAATTCACCCCTCCACTTT. Amino acid sequence: CASSRTAPNSPLHF.

This sequence joins TRBV7-6 and TRBJ2-1; 7 bases are a match to TRBD2. This CDR3 has 15 residues. Germline V gene sequence: CDR1 SGHVS, CDR2 FNYEAQ. The trim removed 5 bases at V and 4 bases at J, leaving 8 bases unmatched. The CDR3 DNA reads TGTGCCAGCAGCCTCTCTAGCGGTATTTACAATGAGCAGTTCTTC. Protein product: CASSLSSGIYNEQFF.

The chain links TRBV7-9 to TRBJ1-6; 7 nucleotides match TRBD1. The CDR3 is 16 amino acids. The germline gives CDR1 SEHNR, CDR2 FQNEAQ (reference sequence). V lost 1 base to trimming and J lost 10 bases; unmatched junction nucleotides: 10. The CDR3 DNA is TGTGCCAGCAGCTTAGACCCAGACAGGGCAAGGTCACCCCTCCACTTT. It specifies CASSLDPDRARSPLHF.

The chain combines TRBV2 with TRBJ2-1; D unclear. The V gene's germline CDR1 is SNHLY and CDR2 FYNNEI. V lost 4 bases and J lost 0, with 7 bases in between. The CDR3 has 14 amino acids. For the CDR3, the DNA is TGTGCCAGCAGTGTGTACAGCTCCTACAATGAGCAGTTCTTC. This codes for CASSVYSSYNEQFF.

The chain uses TRBV5-1 and TRBJ2-7, with 9 nucleotides matching TRBD2. This CDR3 has 14 amino acids. The trim removed 6 bases at V and 5 bases at J, leaving 9 bases unmatched. The germline V gene encodes CDR1 SGHRS and CDR2 YFSETQ. The CDR3 is CASMGIAGADEQYF. DNA for the CDR3: TGCGCCAGCATGGGAATAGCGGGGGCCGACGAGCAGTACTTC.

The chain links TRBV7-2 to TRBJ2-1; 9 bases fit TRBD2. The CDR3 runs to 13 residues. Germline lookup yields CDR1 SGHTA and CDR2 FQGNSA. Losses at the gene ends were 3 bases for V and 10 bases for J; bases not matched to a gene: 4. Here the CDR3 DNA reads TGTGCCAGCAGCTTCGTGCTAGCGGGGGAGCAGTTCTTC. Translation gives CASSFVLAGEQFF.

V usage is TRBV18 and J usage is TRBJ2-1, with D uncertain. The V gene's germline CDR1 is KGHSH and CDR2 LQKENI. This CDR3 comprises 12 residues. Trimming removed 3 bases at V and 4 bases at J, with 4 bases between. The CDR3 is CASSPGYNEQFF. The CDR3 DNA is TGTGCCAGCTCACCCGGGTACAATGAGCAGTTCTTC.

The chain carries TRBV5-1 and TRBJ2-2, with D tentatively TRBD1 (6 bases). Trimming removed 4 bases at V and 4 bases at J, with 14 bases between. This CDR3 comprises 15 residues. In germline, CDR1 is SGHRS, CDR2 YFSETQ. The DNA of the CDR3 is TGCGCCAGCAGCCCACAGGGTTCGGGCACCGGGGAGCTGTTTTTT. Protein sequence: CASSPQGSGTGELFF. The whole variable domain, filled in from reference TRBV5-1 and TRBJ2-2, reads KAGVTQTPRYLIKTRGQQVTLSCSPISGHRSVSWYQQTPGQGLQFLFEYFSETQRNKGNFPGRFSGRQFSNSRSEMNVSTLELGDSALYLCASSPQGSGTGELFFGEGSRLTVL.